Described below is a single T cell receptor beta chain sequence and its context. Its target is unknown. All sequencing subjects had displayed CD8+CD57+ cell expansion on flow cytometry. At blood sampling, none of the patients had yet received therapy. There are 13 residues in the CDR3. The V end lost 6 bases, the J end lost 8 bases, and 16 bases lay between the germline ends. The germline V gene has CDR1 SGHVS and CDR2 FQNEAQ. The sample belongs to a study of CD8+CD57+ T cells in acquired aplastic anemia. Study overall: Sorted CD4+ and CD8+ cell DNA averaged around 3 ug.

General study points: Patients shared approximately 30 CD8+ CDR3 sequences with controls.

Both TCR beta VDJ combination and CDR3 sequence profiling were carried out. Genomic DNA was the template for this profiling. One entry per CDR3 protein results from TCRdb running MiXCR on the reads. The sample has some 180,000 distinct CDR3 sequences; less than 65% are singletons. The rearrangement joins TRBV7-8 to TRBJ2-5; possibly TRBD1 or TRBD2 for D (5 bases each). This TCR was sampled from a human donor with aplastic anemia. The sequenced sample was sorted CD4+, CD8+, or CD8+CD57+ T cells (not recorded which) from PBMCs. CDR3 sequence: CASSLSREQTQYF. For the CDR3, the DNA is TGTGCCAGCAGTTTGAGCAGGGAGCAAACCCAGTACTTC.